Below, 10 T cell receptor beta chains from the same sample are listed, as sequenced in a study of T cell responses to AZD1222 COVID-19 vaccine. Assay: immunoSEQ multiplex PCR; the TCRdb copy retains only in-frame clones and omits some. The sample yields about 130,000 clones, about 80% seen once. Sequencing used peripheral blood, obtained on day 0 of AZD1222 vaccination. The receptors were gathered from an adult in good health.

The chain joins TRBV7-9 to TRBJ2-2, with 10 bases identical to TRBD2. V lost 5 bases and J lost 5; bases outside the gene matches: 8. The CDR3 has 16 residues. The germline CDR1 and CDR2 sequences are SEHNR and FQNEAQ (reference sequence). The CDR3 spells CASSRPSGGGTGELFF. CDR3 DNA: TGTGCCAGCAGCCGTCCTAGCGGGGGCGGGACCGGGGAGCTGTTTTTT.

The chain uses TRBV27 and TRBJ1-1, with D uncertain. V gave up 0 bases and J gave up 8 bases, with 13 bases separating them. In germline, CDR1 is MNHEY, CDR2 SMNVEV (reference sequence). The CDR3 consists of 14 residues. The CDR3 coding sequence is TGTGCCAGCAGTTTATCTTACACGCTAAGCGAAGCTTTCTTT. Its translation is CASSLSYTLSEAFF.

This chain links TRBV5-1 with TRBJ1-5, with D tentatively TRBD1 (6 bases). V gave up 4 bases and J gave up 4 bases, with 18 bases separating them. This CDR3 comprises 16 residues. From germline, CDR1 is SGHRS and CDR2 YFSETQ. Written as DNA, the CDR3 is TGCGCCAGCAGCGTTGATCCCTCAGGGGATAATCAGCCCCAGCATTTT. Translating gives CASSVDPSGDNQPQHF.

This chain joins TRBV7-2 and TRBJ1-5; possible D gene TRBD1, 5 bases. The V and J ends lost 5 bases and 3 bases respectively, with 17 bases between them. The CDR3 is 16 residues long. From germline, CDR1 is SGHTA and CDR2 FQGNSA. CDR3 residues: CASSQNPGTNNQPQHF. CDR3 nucleotide sequence: TGTGCCAGCAGCCAGAACCCAGGGACCAACAATCAGCCCCAGCATTTT.

This clone showed up just a few times. V usage is TRBV7-6 and J usage is TRBJ1-2; perhaps TRBD1 as D (5 bases). In germline, CDR1 is SGHVS, CDR2 FNYEAQ. V lost 5 bases and J 0 bases, leaving 16 bases between the germline ends. The CDR3 sequence is 16 residues long. The CDR3 protein is CASSLHVGGANYGYTF. In nucleotides, the CDR3 is TGTGCCAGCAGCCTTCATGTGGGGGGAGCTAACTATGGCTACACCTTC. The full variable domain, completed using reference TRBV7-6 and TRBJ1-2, is GAGVSQSPRYKVTKRGQDVALRCDPISGHVSLYWYRQALGQGPEFLTYFNYEAQQDKSGLPNDRFSAERPEGSISTLTIQRTEQRDSAMYRCASSLHVGGANYGYTFGSGTRLTVV.

This clone was seen a few times. Other DNA sequences in the sample encode the same CDR3. CDR3 sequence reads: CASSPGRLTYEQYF. The CDR3 DNA reads as TGTGCCAGCTCACCGGGACGGCTGACCTACGAGCAGTACTTC. The chain has TRBV18 and TRBJ2-7; tentatively, D is TRBD1 or TRBD2 (5 bases each). The CDR3 length is 14 residues. The V end was cut by 3 bases, the J end by 2 bases, with 11 bases between. From germline, CDR1 is KGHSH and CDR2 LQKENI.

This clone was found a few times. This chain links TRBV19 with TRBJ2-4; 10 bases line up with TRBD1. The CDR3 covers 13 residues. After removal of 6 bases from V and 12 bases from J, the junction contained 8 bases not matched to a gene. From germline, CDR1 is LNHDA and CDR2 SQIVND (reference sequence). CDR3 amino acids: CASSAGQGGSQYF. The DNA of the CDR3 is TGTGCCAGTAGCGCCGGACAGGGGGGAAGTCAGTACTTC. Variable domain in full (rest from reference TRBV19 and TRBJ2-4): DGGITQSPKYLFRKEGQNVTLSCEQNLNHDAMYWYRQDPGQGLRLIYYSQIVNDFQKGDIAEGYSVSREKKESFPLTVTSAQKNPTAFYLCASSAGQGGSQYFGAGTRLSVL.

The chain uses TRBV7-9 and TRBJ2-3; 9 bases fit TRBD2. After removal of 5 bases from V and 2 bases from J, the junction contained 8 bases not matched to a gene. Germline assignment: CDR1 SEHNR and CDR2 FQNEAQ (reference sequence). CDR3 length equals 16 residues. CDR3 region: CASSLLLAGLTDTQYF. CDR3 coding DNA: TGTGCCAGCAGCCTACTACTAGCGGGCCTCACAGATACGCAGTATTTT.

V gene TRBV7-2 combines with J gene TRBJ1-4; unclear D gene. In germline, CDR1 is SGHTA, CDR2 FQGNSA. V dropped 5 bases and J dropped 1 base, with 14 bases sitting between them. This CDR3 has 16 amino acids. The DNA for the CDR3 is TGTGCCAGCAGCCCTAAGATCGGGCGAACTAATGAAAAACTGTTTTTT. Its protein product is CASSPKIGRTNEKLFF. The entire variable domain, with the rest obtained from reference TRBV7-2 and TRBJ1-4, is as follows: GAGVSQSPSNKVTEKGKDVELRCDPISGHTALYWYRQSLGQGLEFLIYFQGNSAPDKSGLPSDRFSAERTGGSVSTLTIQRTQQEDSAVYLCASSPKIGRTNEKLFFGSGTQLSVL.

The rearrangement uses TRBV24-1 and TRBJ1-2; perhaps TRBD1 as D (5 bases). Germline CDR1 reads KGHDR; CDR2 reads SFDVKD. The ends were cut back, 3 bases at V and 7 bases at J, with 14 bases in the middle. This CDR3 has 14 residues. The CDR3 region is CATSDGGEVGGYTF. CDR3 in DNA: TGTGCCACCAGTGATGGGGGGGAGGTCGGTGGCTACACCTTC.